This TCR beta chain derives from a study of blood T cells in healthy people across ages. This CDR3 spans 13 amino acids. Per germline, CDR1 SEHNR and CDR2 FQNEAQ (reference sequence). V lost 7 bases to trimming and J lost 8 bases, with 17 bases between them. Study-wide findings and caveats: Any changes in expanded clonotypes were possibly confounded, as donor CMV status remained unknown. Diversity estimates from one million T cells were considered underestimates.

Concerning this clonotype itself: What it binds is not known.

Sample-barcoded 5' priming and a J-beta primer mix drove a second PCR of about 6 to 11 cycles. TCRdb reprocessed the 5' RACE reads via MiXCR and lists one record per CDR3 protein. Of over a million distinct CDR3 sequences listed, approximately 59% are singletons. The chain has TRBV7-9 and TRBJ1-2; no reliable D call. This receptor was identified in a man between 18 and 29 years old in good health. The sequencing input was blood. CDR3 nucleotides: TGTGCCAGCACCGTGCTGTACGGATGGGGCTACACCTTC. This sequence encodes CASTVLYGWGYTF.